Following are 31 T cell receptor beta chains from one sample sequenced in a study of human T cells and chemical hapten exposure (dated by TCRdb to the early 2020s). Unfractionated whole blood was collected in Tempus Blood RNA tubes, and total RNA was extracted from that blood. Libraries were made using 5' RACE. The sequencer was an Illumina MiSeq. The public reads were quality trimmed at Q25 with fastp and then assembled into clones with MiXCR by TCRdb, keeping productive beta chains. Rows are unified per CDR3 protein, each entry keeping the most common DNA and genes. This sample has tens of thousands of distinct CDR3 sequences in its table, and about 16% of those were observed once. The ten largest clones represent approximately 6.3% of the sample. The source of these receptors is a female donor in good health.

This clonotype was picked up a small number of times. This chain connects TRBV6-5 to TRBJ2-4; D is uncertain. Germline values: CDR1 MNHEY, CDR2 SVGAGI. V was pared by 0 bases and J by 0 bases, with 12 bases between. CDR3 length: 17 amino acids. CDR3 loop: CASSYSSRDLAKNIQYF. CDR3 sequence (DNA): TGTGCCAGCAGTTACTCGAGCCGCGACCTAGCCAAAAACATTCAGTACTTC.

This clonotype was found many times. The chain is built from TRBV29-1 and TRBJ2-1; 10 bases map to TRBD2. V was clipped by 2 bases and J by 6 bases; unmatched bases: 4. The CDR3 consists of 14 residues. Germline CDR1 is SQVTM and CDR2 is ANQGSEA. The CDR3 loop reads CSVELLAGTNEQFF. Here the CDR3 DNA reads TGCAGCGTTGAACTACTAGCGGGAACCAATGAGCAGTTCTTC.

This clonotype was seen a few times. The rearrangement joins TRBV9 to TRBJ2-3; TRBD2 aligns across 8 bases. This CDR3 has 15 residues. Germline V lookup: CDR1 SGDLS, CDR2 YYNGEE. The ends lost 4 bases at V and 0 bases at J; junction bases unmatched: 4. CDR3 in DNA: TGTGCCAGCAGCCCCTTAGCGGGGAGCACAGATACGCAGTATTTT. It encodes CASSPLAGSTDTQYF. The whole variable domain, remainder taken from reference TRBV9 and TRBJ2-3, is DSGVTQTPKHLITATGQRVTLRCSPRSGDLSVYWYQQSLDQGLQFLIQYYNGEERAKGNILERFSAQQFPDLHSELNLSSLELGDSALYFCASSPLAGSTDTQYFGPGTRLTVL.

The chain combines TRBV6-6 with TRBJ1-5; 8 nucleotides match TRBD1. The germline V gene encodes CDR1 MNHNY and CDR2 SVGAGI (reference sequence). This CDR3 is built from 14 residues. V trimming: 4 bases; J trimming: 1 base; junction bases outside the gene matches: 0. CDR3 loop: CASSWTGSNQPQHF. The CDR3 nucleotides are TGTGCCAGCAGTTGGACAGGGAGCAATCAGCCCCAGCATTTT.

This clonotype turned up a few times. The chain couples TRBV11-2 to TRBJ2-2; TRBD2 might be the D (5 bases). Germline-derived CDR1 and CDR2 are SGHAT and FQNNGV. V lost 5 bases and J 5 bases, leaving 12 bases between the germline ends. The CDR3 runs 14 residues. CDR3 sequence (DNA): TGTGCCAGCAGCCGAACTAGGGAGACCGGGGAGCTGTTTTTT. It translates to CASSRTRETGELFF.

This clonotype was counted only a few times. The chain has TRBV5-6 and TRBJ2-3, with D possibly matching TRBD1 (6 bases). Germline loops: CDR1 SGHDT, CDR2 YYEEEE. The CDR3 totals 13 residues. Trimming stripped 4 bases from V and 3 bases from J, with 9 bases between. CDR3 loop: CASSHTGTDTQYF. The CDR3 DNA is TGTGCCAGCAGCCACACAGGGACAGATACGCAGTATTTT.

This clonotype appeared once. This chain connects TRBV12-3 or TRBV12-4 to TRBJ2-7; the D gene is possibly TRBD2 (7 bases). CDR3 length: 14 amino acids. The V end lost 2 bases, the J end lost 5 bases, and 13 bases lay between the germline ends. The CDR3 nucleotides read TGTGCCAGCAGTTTATCGGGGGGCCCGGACGAGCAGTACTTC. Amino acids: CASSLSGGPDEQYF.

V is TRBV20-1 and J is TRBJ2-3, with 9 bases that match TRBD1. The V segment lost 6 bases and the J segment 6 bases; nucleotides outside the gene matches: 19. CDR3 length equals 17 residues. Germline CDR1 DFQATT, CDR2 SNEGSKA (reference sequence). For the CDR3, the DNA is TGCAGTGCGCCAAACCTACAGACAGGGGGATGGGGCGATACGCAGTATTTT. Its translation is CSAPNLQTGGWGDTQYF.

The rearrangement links TRBV6-5 to TRBJ2-1; weak D call: TRBD2 (7 bases). The germline CDR1 and CDR2 sequences are MNHEY and SVGAGI. The germline V and J ends were trimmed by 2 bases and 2 bases, with 10 bases remaining between them. CDR3 length: 15 amino acids. CDR3: CASSYTGGTYNEQFF. Written as DNA, the CDR3 is TGTGCCAGCAGTTACACGGGGGGCACCTACAATGAGCAGTTCTTC.

This clonotype showed up just once. The chain joins TRBV12-3 or TRBV12-4 to TRBJ2-7; D not certain. The CDR3 runs to 14 residues. V was pared by 2 bases and J by 3 bases, with 11 bases between. CDR3 residues: CASSLFNAFYEQYF. In DNA, the CDR3 is TGTGCCAGCAGTTTATTTAACGCATTCTACGAGCAGTACTTC.

This clonotype was detected a few times. The chain joins TRBV2 to TRBJ1-6; D uncertain. The V gene's germline CDR1 is SNHLY and CDR2 FYNNEI. The CDR3 is made up of 13 amino acids. Trimming stripped 7 bases from V and 7 bases from J, with 11 bases between. The CDR3 is CASKWTDNSPLHF. DNA of the CDR3: TGTGCCAGCAAGTGGACCGACAATTCACCCCTCCACTTT. The full variable domain, with the rest looked up from reference TRBV2 and TRBJ1-6, is EPEVTQTPSHQVTQMGQEVILRCVPISNHLYFYWYRQILGQKVEFLVSFYNNEISEKSEIFDDQFSVERPDGSNFTLKIRSTKLEDSAMYFCASKWTDNSPLHFGNGTRLTVT.

The rearrangement links TRBV7-9 to TRBJ1-4; 10 bases are a match to TRBD1. The V and J ends lost 5 bases and 7 bases, in that order; junction bases with no gene match: 16. This CDR3 comprises 18 residues. The V gene's germline CDR1 is SEHNR and CDR2 FQNEAQ (reference sequence). The CDR3 bases are TGTGCCAGCAGCCCCCAGGGACAGGGGCCACTAGGTCGTGAAAAACTGTTTTTT. Protein sequence: CASSPQGQGPLGREKLFF.

Only a few counts were recorded for this clonotype. The V and J genes are TRBV5-1 and TRBJ2-1, with 12 bases lining up with TRBD2. CDR1 and CDR2 (germline): SGHRS, YFSETQ. V was clipped by 4 bases and J by 6 bases; unmatched bases: 5. The CDR3 spans 15 residues. CDR3 region: CASSPLAGGPNEQFF. The CDR3 DNA sequence: TGCGCCAGCAGCCCCCTAGCGGGAGGGCCCAATGAGCAGTTCTTC.

The chain carries TRBV30 and TRBJ2-1, with 11 bases lining up with TRBD2. Germline CDR1 reads GTSNPN; CDR2 reads SVGIG (reference sequence). This CDR3 is 14 amino acids long. Unmatched junction bases numbered 6, after V lost 3 bases and J lost 8 bases. CDR3 in DNA: TGTGCCTGGAGCTTAGCGGGAGGGATTGATGAGCAGTTCTTC. It is translated as CAWSLAGGIDEQFF.

In this sample, this clonotype turned up a few times. The V gene is TRBV7-2, the J gene TRBJ2-1; the match to TRBD2 covers 9 bases. This CDR3 is built from 15 residues. Looked up from germline, CDR1 is SGHTA and CDR2 is FQGNSA. The V and J ends lost 7 bases and 14 bases, in that order; junction bases with no gene match: 18. In DNA, the CDR3 is TGTGCCAGCATTTCCACCGGGACTAGCCTATCGGGGAAGTTCTTC. Its protein is CASISTGTSLSGKFF.

This chain uses TRBV28 with TRBJ2-3, with D possibly being TRBD2 (5 bases). The CDR3 totals 14 residues. Germline V gene data show CDR1 as MDHEN and CDR2 as SYDVKM. V lost 3 bases to trimming and J lost 4 bases, with 11 bases between them. The CDR3 nucleotides are TGTGCCAGCAGTTTTGATGGGCGGGCAGATACGCAGTATTTT. Protein: CASSFDGRADTQYF.

This clonotype has only a few counts. The CDR3 bases are TGTGCCAGCAGCCAGGGTTCCAGGACCGGGGAGCTGTTTTTT. Encoded protein: CASSQGSRTGELFF. This sequence joins TRBV11-3 and TRBJ2-2; D may be TRBD1 (5 bases). The CDR3 is 14 amino acids. V lost 5 bases, J lost 5 bases, and 12 bases lay in between. CDR1 is SGHNT and CDR2 is YENEEA in the germline V gene.

The gene calls are TRBV29-1 and TRBJ2-1; 9 bases are a match to TRBD1. V was pared by 7 bases and J by 4 bases, with 11 bases of the junction left unmatched. The CDR3 is 15 residues long. Germline loops: CDR1 SQVTM, CDR2 ANQGSEA. As DNA, the CDR3 is TGCAGCGCCTTGAACGACGGACAGGGGTACAATGAGCAGTTCTTC. It encodes CSALNDGQGYNEQFF.

The table lists this clonotype with a few counts. The J gene is TRBJ1-2, the V gene TRBV5-5; TRBD1 is a possible D gene (5 bases). Between the trimmed V and J ends, which lost 5 bases and 1 base, there was a span of 15 bases. Germline loops: CDR1 SGHKS, CDR2 YYEKEE (reference sequence). CDR3 length: 15 amino acids. The DNA of the CDR3 is TGTGCCAGCAGTTGGGTTGACAGCATTAACTATGGCTACACCTTC. This translates into CASSWVDSINYGYTF.

This clonotype appeared a few times. The chain has TRBV7-2 and TRBJ2-7; possible D gene TRBD2, 5 bases. The germline V gene has CDR1 SGHTA and CDR2 FQGNSA. CDR3 length equals 14 residues. Trimming left V 1 base short and J 7 bases short, with 14 bases between. Written as DNA, the CDR3 is TGTGCCAGCAGCTTAGTTGGGCGGACTGTAGAGCAGTACTTC. Translation gives CASSLVGRTVEQYF.

This clonotype was seen repeatedly, ten times or more. The chain couples TRBV20-1 to TRBJ2-7; D ambiguous. The CDR3 runs 14 residues. V was pared by 0 bases and J by 3 bases, with 12 bases between. The germline V gene has CDR1 DFQATT and CDR2 SNEGSKA (reference sequence). CDR3 DNA sequence: TGCAGTGCTAGAGAAGGTACGACGGACTACGAGCAGTACTTC. Translated, it gives CSAREGTTDYEQYF.

This chain uses TRBV6-5 with TRBJ1-2, with TRBD1 matching 9 bases. CDR3 length: 16 residues. V shed 6 bases and J 4 bases; nucleotides not matched to a gene: 12. The germline V gene encodes CDR1 MNHEY and CDR2 SVGAGI. The CDR3 region is CASRTKGTGLTYGYTF. The DNA of the CDR3 is TGTGCCAGCAGGACGAAGGGGACAGGGTTAACCTATGGCTACACCTTC.

This clonotype appeared a few times. The rearrangement joins TRBV7-9 to TRBJ1-1; D might be TRBD1 (6 bases). Trimming took 5 bases from V and 3 from J, leaving 13 bases between them. This CDR3 region has 14 residues. Germline V gene data show CDR1 as SEHNR and CDR2 as FQNEAQ (reference sequence). Here the CDR3 reads CASSLRGSDTEAFF. CDR3 nucleotides: TGTGCCAGCAGCCTCAGGGGTAGTGACACTGAAGCTTTCTTT.

The CDR3 here is CASSPRDGEQFF. CDR3 bases: TGTGCCAGCAGCCCCAGGGACGGTGAGCAGTTCTTC. The rearrangement links TRBV6-6 to TRBJ2-1; D tentatively fits TRBD1 or TRBD2 (5 bases each). Per the germline V gene, CDR1 is MNHNY and CDR2 is SVGAGI (reference sequence). V dropped 6 bases and J dropped 9 bases, with 12 bases sitting between them. The CDR3 runs to 12 residues.

The DNA for the CDR3 is TGTGCCAGCAGACCGTTCGAGGTCTCCTATGGCTACACCTTC. This encodes CASRPFEVSYGYTF. The gene calls are TRBV12-3 or TRBV12-4 and TRBJ1-2; D call uncertain. Trimming left V 6 bases short and J 4 bases short, with 15 bases between. This CDR3 has 14 amino acids.

This clonotype showed up just a few times. This chain joins TRBV12-3 or TRBV12-4 and TRBJ2-7; 10 positions match TRBD2. Trimming at V came to 2 bases and at J to 6 bases, leaving 4 bases not matched to a gene. The CDR3 is made up of 14 amino acids. This CDR3 reads CASSLSGGAVEQYF. DNA of the CDR3: TGTGCCAGCAGTTTAAGCGGGGGGGCGGTCGAGCAGTACTTC.

This clonotype appeared a few times. This rearrangement joins TRBV10-2 to TRBJ1-1; D is possibly TRBD1 (5 bases). CDR1 is WSHSY, CDR2 SAAADI, per germline. Trimming left V 7 bases short and J 4 bases short, with 16 bases between. This CDR3 contains 14 residues. The CDR3 bases are TGCGCCAGCACAACCCCCCACGGGGCCACTGAAGCTTTCTTT. Translating gives CASTTPHGATEAFF.

The chain has TRBV6-6 and TRBJ1-1, with TRBD1 identical over 7 bases. CDR1 and CDR2 (germline): MNHNY, SVGAGI (reference sequence). The CDR3 runs to 13 residues. With V trimmed by 8 bases and J by 1 base, 4 bases remained unmatched. The CDR3 is CASRGQTNTEAFF. The CDR3 DNA follows: TGTGCCAGCCGGGGACAGACGAACACTGAAGCTTTCTTT.

The V call is TRBV12-3 or TRBV12-4, the J call TRBJ2-1, with TRBD1 identical over 7 bases. This CDR3 is built from 12 residues. The ends lost 5 bases at V and 8 bases at J; junction bases unmatched: 3. The CDR3, as DNA: TGTGCCAGCAGTCGACAGGGTGATGAGCAGTTCTTC. Translation gives CASSRQGDEQFF.

The J gene is TRBJ1-2, the V gene TRBV7-6; 9 bases align to TRBD1. The CDR3 is made up of 15 amino acids. V lost 4 bases and J lost 4; bases outside the gene matches: 7. Per the germline V gene, CDR1 is SGHVS and CDR2 is FNYEAQ. The CDR3 DNA reads TGTGCCAGCAGCTCCCGCTCGGACAGGGGCTATGGCTACACCTTC. This encodes CASSSRSDRGYGYTF.

This clonotype came up a few times. This chain connects TRBV30 to TRBJ1-1; no firm D call. Between the trimmed V and J ends, which lost 3 bases and 7 bases, there was a span of 9 bases. Germline V gene sequence: CDR1 GTSNPN, CDR2 SVGIG (reference sequence). This CDR3 has 11 residues. CDR3 in amino acids: CAWSKHIEAFF. Here the CDR3 DNA reads TGTGCCTGGAGCAAACACATTGAAGCTTTCTTT.